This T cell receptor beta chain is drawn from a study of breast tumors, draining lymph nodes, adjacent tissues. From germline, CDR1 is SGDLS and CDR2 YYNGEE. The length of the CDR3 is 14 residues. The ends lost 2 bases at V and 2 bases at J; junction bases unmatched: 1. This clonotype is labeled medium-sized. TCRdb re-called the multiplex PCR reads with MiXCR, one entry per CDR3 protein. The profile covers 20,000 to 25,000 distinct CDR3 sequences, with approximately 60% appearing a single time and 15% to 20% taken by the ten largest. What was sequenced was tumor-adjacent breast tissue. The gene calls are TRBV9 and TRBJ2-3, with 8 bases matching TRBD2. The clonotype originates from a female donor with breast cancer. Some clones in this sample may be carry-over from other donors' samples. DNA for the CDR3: TGTGCCAGCAGCGTTAGCGGGGACACAGATACGCAGTATTTT. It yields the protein CASSVSGDTDTQYF.